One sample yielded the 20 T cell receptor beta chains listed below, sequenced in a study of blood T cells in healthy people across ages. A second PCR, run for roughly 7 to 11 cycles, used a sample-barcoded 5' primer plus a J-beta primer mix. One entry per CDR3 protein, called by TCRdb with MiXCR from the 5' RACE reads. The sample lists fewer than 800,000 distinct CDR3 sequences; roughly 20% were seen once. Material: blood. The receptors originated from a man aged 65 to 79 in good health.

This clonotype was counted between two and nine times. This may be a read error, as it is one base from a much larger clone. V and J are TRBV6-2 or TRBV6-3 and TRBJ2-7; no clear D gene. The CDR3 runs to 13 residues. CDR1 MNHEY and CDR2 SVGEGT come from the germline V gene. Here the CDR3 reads CASSYSDEYEQHF. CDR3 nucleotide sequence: TGTGCCAGCAGTTACTCGGACGAATACGAGCAGCACTTC.

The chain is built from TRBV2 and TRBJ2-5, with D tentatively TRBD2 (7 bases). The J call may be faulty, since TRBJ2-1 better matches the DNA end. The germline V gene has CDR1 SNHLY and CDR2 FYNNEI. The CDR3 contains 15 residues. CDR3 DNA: TGTGCCAGCAGTGTCCGCGGGGGCCAATCCAATGAGCAGTTCTTC. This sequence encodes CASSVRGGQSNEQFF.

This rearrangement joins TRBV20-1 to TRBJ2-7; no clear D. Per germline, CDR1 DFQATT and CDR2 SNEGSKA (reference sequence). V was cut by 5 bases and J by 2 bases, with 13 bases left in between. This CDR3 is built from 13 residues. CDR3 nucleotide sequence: TGCAGTGCTCACAGTCTTGGGGCCTACGAGCAGTACTTC. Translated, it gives CSAHSLGAYEQYF.

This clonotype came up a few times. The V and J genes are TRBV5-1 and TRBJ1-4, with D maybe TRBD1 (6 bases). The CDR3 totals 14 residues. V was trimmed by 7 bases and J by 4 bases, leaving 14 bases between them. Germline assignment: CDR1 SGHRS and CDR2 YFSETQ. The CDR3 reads CASARDTYNEKLFF. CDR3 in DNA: TGCGCCAGCGCCCGGGACACCTATAATGAAAAACTGTTTTTT.

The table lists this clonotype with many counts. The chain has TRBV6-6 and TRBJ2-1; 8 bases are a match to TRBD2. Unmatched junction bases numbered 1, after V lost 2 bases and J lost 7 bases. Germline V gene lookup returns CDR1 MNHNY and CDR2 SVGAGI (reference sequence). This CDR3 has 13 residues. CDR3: CASSYKRENEQFF. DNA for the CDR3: TGTGCCAGCAGTTACAAGCGGGAGAATGAGCAGTTCTTC.

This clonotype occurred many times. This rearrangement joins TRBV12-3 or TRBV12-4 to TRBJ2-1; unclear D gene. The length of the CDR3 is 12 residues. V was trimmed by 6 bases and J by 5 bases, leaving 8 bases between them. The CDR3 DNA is TGTGCCAGCAGACGGACCAACAATGAGCAGTTCTTC. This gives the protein CASRRTNNEQFF.

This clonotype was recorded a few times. The CDR3 DNA reads TGTGCCAGCAGCGTAGGACCATCCAATAGCGGAGTAAACTACGAGCAGTACTTC. Residues: CASSVGPSNSGVNYEQYF. The chain employs TRBV9 and TRBJ2-7; D possibly corresponds to TRBD2 (6 bases). Deletions cut 0 bases from V and 3 bases from J, with 22 bases between. Germline V CDR1 and CDR2: SGDLS, YYNGEE. The CDR3 is 18 residues long.

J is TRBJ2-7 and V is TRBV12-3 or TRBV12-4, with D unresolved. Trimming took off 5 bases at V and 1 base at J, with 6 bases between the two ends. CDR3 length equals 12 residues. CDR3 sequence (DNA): TGTGCCAGCAGTAGGATGTCCTACGAGCAGTACTTC. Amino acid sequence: CASSRMSYEQYF.

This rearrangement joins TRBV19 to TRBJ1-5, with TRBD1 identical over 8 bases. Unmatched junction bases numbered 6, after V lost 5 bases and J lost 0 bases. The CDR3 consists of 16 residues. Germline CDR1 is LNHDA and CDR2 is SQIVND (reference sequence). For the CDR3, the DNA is TGTGCCAGTAGTCCTGGACAGGGCTATAGCAATCAGCCCCAGCATTTT. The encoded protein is CASSPGQGYSNQPQHF.

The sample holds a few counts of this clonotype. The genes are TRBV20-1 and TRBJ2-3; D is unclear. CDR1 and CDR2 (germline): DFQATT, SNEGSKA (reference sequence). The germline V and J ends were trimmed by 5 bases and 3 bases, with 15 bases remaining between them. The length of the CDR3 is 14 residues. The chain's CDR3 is CSAGRNMETDTQYF. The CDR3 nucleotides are TGCAGTGCTGGGCGAAACATGGAAACAGATACGCAGTATTTT.

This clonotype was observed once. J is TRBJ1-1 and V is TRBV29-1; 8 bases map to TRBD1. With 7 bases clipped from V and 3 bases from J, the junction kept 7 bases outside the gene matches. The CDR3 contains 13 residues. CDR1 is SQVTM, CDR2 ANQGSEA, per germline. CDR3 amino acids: CSGGQGDYTEAFF. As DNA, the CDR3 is TGCAGCGGCGGACAGGGTGATTACACTGAAGCTTTCTTT.

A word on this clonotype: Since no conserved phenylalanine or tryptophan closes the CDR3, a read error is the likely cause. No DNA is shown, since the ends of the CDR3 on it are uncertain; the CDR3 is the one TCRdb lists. CDR3 sequence: CSVDLRGL. The V gene is TRBV29-1, the J gene TRBJ2-6; no DNA check was done on the table's D call, TRBD1. The CDR3 comprises 8 residues, both ends counted. Germline V lookup: CDR1 SQVTM, CDR2 ANQGSEA.

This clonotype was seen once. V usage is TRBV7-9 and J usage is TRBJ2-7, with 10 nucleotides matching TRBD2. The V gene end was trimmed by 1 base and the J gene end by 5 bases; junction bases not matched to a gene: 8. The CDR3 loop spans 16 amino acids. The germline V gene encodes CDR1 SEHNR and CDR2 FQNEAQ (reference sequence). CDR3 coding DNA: TGTGCCAGCAGCTTAGAAGCGGGAGGGCCTATAAACGAGCAGTACTTC. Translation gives CASSLEAGGPINEQYF.

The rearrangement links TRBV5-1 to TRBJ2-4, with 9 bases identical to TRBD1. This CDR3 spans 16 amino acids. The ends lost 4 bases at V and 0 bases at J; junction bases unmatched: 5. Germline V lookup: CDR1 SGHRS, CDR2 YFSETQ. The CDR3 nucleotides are TGCGCCAGCAGCATAGGACAGGGGTTAGCCAAAAACATTCAGTACTTC. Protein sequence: CASSIGQGLAKNIQYF.

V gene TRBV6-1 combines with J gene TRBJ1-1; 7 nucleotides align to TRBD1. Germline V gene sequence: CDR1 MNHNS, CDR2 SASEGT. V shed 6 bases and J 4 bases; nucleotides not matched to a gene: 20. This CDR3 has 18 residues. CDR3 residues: CASSVPRDSERFGTEAFF. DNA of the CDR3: TGTGCCAGCAGCGTACCCCGGGACAGTGAGAGGTTCGGCACTGAAGCTTTCTTT.

For the CDR3, the DNA is TGCAGTGCCCATAAAACAACTAATGAAAAACTGTTTTTT. Its protein product is CSAHKTTNEKLFF. The chain has TRBV20-1 and TRBJ1-4; D is ambiguous. The V and J ends lost 6 bases and 0 bases respectively, with 8 bases between them. This CDR3 has 13 amino acids. The germline gives CDR1 DFQATT, CDR2 SNEGSKA (reference sequence).

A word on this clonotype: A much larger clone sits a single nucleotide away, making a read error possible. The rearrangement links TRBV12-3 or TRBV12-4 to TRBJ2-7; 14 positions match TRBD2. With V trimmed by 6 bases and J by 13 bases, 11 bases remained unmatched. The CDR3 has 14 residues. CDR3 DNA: TGTGCCAGCAGAGGGGGACTAGCGGGAGTAAGTGAATACTTC. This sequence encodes CASRGGLAGVSEYF.

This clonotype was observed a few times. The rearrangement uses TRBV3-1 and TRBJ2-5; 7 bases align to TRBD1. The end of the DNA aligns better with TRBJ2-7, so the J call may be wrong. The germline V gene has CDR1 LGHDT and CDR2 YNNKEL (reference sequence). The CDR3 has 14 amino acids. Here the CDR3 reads CASSHSTGPYEQYF. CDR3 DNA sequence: TGTGCCAGCAGCCATTCGACAGGGCCCTACGAGCAGTACTTC.

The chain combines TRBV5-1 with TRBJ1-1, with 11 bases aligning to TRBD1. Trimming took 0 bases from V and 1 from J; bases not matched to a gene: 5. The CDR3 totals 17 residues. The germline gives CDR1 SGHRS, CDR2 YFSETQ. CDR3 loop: CASSLGGQGAGNTEAFF. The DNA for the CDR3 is TGCGCCAGCAGCTTGGGAGGACAGGGGGCCGGGAACACTGAAGCTTTCTTT.

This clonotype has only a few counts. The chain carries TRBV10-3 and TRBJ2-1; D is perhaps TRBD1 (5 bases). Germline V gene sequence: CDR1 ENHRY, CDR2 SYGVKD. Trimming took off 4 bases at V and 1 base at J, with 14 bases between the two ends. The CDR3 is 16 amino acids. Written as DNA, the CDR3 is TGTGCCATCAGTGGGAAGGACACCGTATCCTACAATGAGCAGTTCTTC. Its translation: CAISGKDTVSYNEQFF.